This paragraph covers one T cell receptor beta chain sequence. This clone was recorded a few times. It has no known antigen specificity. No base quality values were provided; no much bigger clone lies one nucleotide off. Libraries were made using the immunoSEQ multiplex PCR assay. For the multiplex PCR, a mixture combining 60 forward primers for TCR Vbeta segments and 13 reverse primers for TCR Jbeta segments was used. Amplification of the CDR3 region of rearranged TCR beta genes was performed with a multiplex PCR assay on genomic DNA. The Illumina HiSeq System was used to sequence the amplified TCR beta libraries as 87-base-pair reads. From the authors' description of their analysis: In a later analysis, tens of millions of unique TCR beta chains were counted across the 500 to 700 repertoires, and roughly 10 million of these chains were shared by at least two donors. Raw reads were error-corrected and collapsed into unique sequences by a nearest-neighbor algorithm in which closely related sequences were merged to remove PCR and sequencing errors. To assign V, D and J gene segments, CDR3 sequences were aligned to IMGT reference sequences. For a sequence to be retained, a match of at least six nucleotides to both a V gene segment and a J gene segment was required. Rearrangements were called productive when the CDR3 lacked stop codons and stayed in frame with V and J; all others were non-productive. CDR3 was defined by IMGT convention, running from the second conserved V-encoded cysteine to the conserved J-encoded phenylalanine. The earlier analysis of some 580 of the donors excluded any sequence lacking an unambiguous match to a single V gene segment. An earlier analysis of several hundred of the donors called V segments functional above 56.7% productive rearrangements and segregating when the between-donor standard deviation exceeded 5%. To diagnose cytomegalovirus status from the catalog of TCR beta chain sequences, a statistical classification framework was built. In a later analysis, TCR nucleotide sequences were compared against IMGT/GENE-DB human TR gene sequences so that V and J genes could be assigned. In a later analysis, CDR3 sequences and most-parsimonious VDJ recombination scenarios were assigned using the TCRdist pipeline. In a later analysis, each TCR beta chain was defined by its CDR3 amino acid sequence together with its V-gene family, and reads lacking a unique V-gene family were excluded. A later analysis removed several hundred highly shared, low-generation-probability nucleotide sequences to deal with suspected cross-contamination and a sequencing artifact. For each public chain, a later analysis derived a clonal expansion index from normalized ranks of inferred template counts within each repertoire. In a later analysis, generation probabilities were computed with a VDJ recombination model fitted to out-of-frame rearrangements, and the resulting probabilities were checked against IGoR. In a later analysis, TCR-TCR, TCR-HLA and TCR-CMV co-occurrence was scored with hypergeometric tests, and a repertoire-size bias correction was applied to TCR pairs. False discovery rates were estimated in a later analysis by permuting HLA or CMV assignments 20 times. In a later analysis, co-occurring TCRs were grouped with DBSCAN, and TCRdist sequence similarity was added when clustering was performed within HLA-allele-positive subsets. Repertoires with fewer than 30,000 or more than 120,000 public chains were left out of co-occurrence clustering, as were about 5 repertoires with anomalous nucleotide sharing. Drawn from immuneACCESS, this table holds only the in-frame rearrangements with V and J called that TCRdb kept. Clones are partly lost; checked studies trace under half to an unresolved V gene and leave the rest unexplained. From that table come the V and J calls and clone size; the DNA was used to work out D and trimming. Present in this sample are 100,000 to 150,000 clones, roughly 79% of which were seen just once. The leading ten clones occupy about 1.7% of the sample.

Counted from cysteine to phenylalanine, this CDR3 has 10 amino acids. Only the CDR3 DNA stays, 30 bases, in frame from base 1. CDR1 is given as SQVTM and CDR2 as ANQGSEA, both from the germline V gene. Unmatched junction bases come to 4, with V trimmed by 6 bases and J by 9 bases. This sample was taken from a study of cytomegalovirus exposure and HLA in healthy donors (TCRdb year 2017). For context, the study as a whole: An earlier analysis of 587 of the donors reported 276 Gb of sequence data and around 100 million unique TCR beta sequences obtained from 180 million or so T cells. Typing coverage varied by locus: roughly 629-640 donors for A, B, C, DRB1 and DQB1; roughly 560 for DQA1; around 570 for DPA1; roughly 450 for DPB1. Donor age, sex, ethnicity and CMV serostatus were collected together with the repertoire data. An earlier analysis of 450 to 750 of the donors used high-throughput TCR beta sequencing to judge whether each TCR beta V gene segment behaved as functional or pseudogenic. The study aimed to test whether signatures of past pathogen exposure could be identified by cataloging public T cell receptors. Rather than using new phenotypic data, the later analysis identified candidate immune exposures from TCR beta sequences and from how often those sequences occurred across donors. Because of strong linkage in the cohort, 4 to 6 DR-DQ haplotypes were treated as single units for association and clustering. HLA typing covered class I and class II loci at four-digit resolution. To predict cytomegalovirus infection status, the study combined high-throughput TCR immunosequencing, statistical association of individual TCRs with disease status, and machine learning. Approximately 300 gigabases of sequencing data and roughly 81 million unique TCR sequences made up an early release that covered some 640 HLA-typed donors. All discovery cohort repertoires had been generated using a single sequencing platform. Using immunosequencing, the study profiled T cell repertoires from about 610 subjects and related those repertoires to cytomegalovirus serostatus. Genome-wide SNP genotypes for about three fifths of the roughly 700 donors were used in a later genetic analysis, which treated that subset as a discovery cohort. Besides the first cohort of 666 subjects, a separate validation cohort made up of over a hundred different subjects was used. Of the 350 to 450 genotyped donors, 65% to 90% fell in the genetic ancestry cluster associated with self-reported Caucasian donors. Among roughly 400 genotyped donors of the cohort, an average of about 240,000 unique TCR beta nucleotide sequences was sequenced per donor, of which about 18% were non-productive. A later analysis re-examined previously published TCR beta repertoires from several hundred donors and added high-resolution HLA genotyping to investigate patterns of TCR occurrence. The study at large found these results: A cluster of highly shared sequence variants was judged likely to be a technical artifact of the sequencing pipeline. In a later analysis, HLA-associated TCR beta chains were found to be more clonally expanded and to have lower generation probabilities than equally common non-associated chains. V-gene and J-gene trimming of TCR beta chains was associated with a missense DCLRE1C variant in a later genetic analysis, and the association was replicated in an independent cohort. Around 16 rarely observed V segments, including chromosome 9 orphons, were excluded from the earlier analysis of 550 to 700 of the donors because counts were too low. Presence/absence analyses assumed roughly uniform sequencing depth across donors, an assumption that may not hold. A further reported finding was that TCR beta sequences accurately predicted the HLA-A and HLA-B alleles for most subjects in the first cohort. The only immune exposure information available for the cohort was CMV serostatus. According to a later analysis, TCR association rates differed among HLA loci, with DRB1 alleles showing the most associated TCRs and HLA-C alleles showing the fewest. Because HLA typing was missing for some donors at each locus, association tests included only the typed subset. In a later analysis, several top co-occurrence clusters were reported to appear linked to parvovirus B19, influenza, CMV and Epstein-Barr virus. Some IMGT-functional V segments, including TRBV6-2 and TRBV6-3, could not be told apart with the 87-base-pair reads, so those segments were excluded. Across donors, most TCR sequences were observed very rarely, whereas some public TCRs were present in many individuals. Three of the identified cytomegalovirus-associated TCR beta chains were confirmed in vitro to be specific for cytomegalovirus antigens. Correlated functional status among segregating V segments might be attributable to linkage disequilibrium, but an unknown experimental factor could not be ruled out. This cohort had only TCR beta chains sequenced, and the lack of alpha or paired-chain data limited which features could be detected. In an earlier analysis of more than 500 of the donors, most TCR beta V segments appeared in productive rearrangements about 87% or about 30% of the time, broadly matching IMGT annotations. Assigning TCR associations to individual alleles was difficult when HLA alleles, especially DR and DQ, strongly co-occurred. In a later genetic analysis, fewer N-insertions in productive TCRs were reported among donors in an Asian-associated ancestry cluster than the approximately 710-donor mean. In both the original and validation cohorts, the classifier was reported to diagnose cytomegalovirus status with high specificity and sensitivity. In a later analysis, around 15,000 TCR beta sequences were associated with specific HLA alleles at a false discovery rate of 0.05. A later analysis found that most CMV-associated TCR beta chains appeared HLA-restricted, with HLA associations seemingly driven largely by CMV exposure. The study gave a list of around 170 TCR beta chains associated with cytomegalovirus. According to the authors, the approach could potentially be generalized to other disease states and immunological phenotypes.

In total, fewer than 750 healthy bone marrow donors made up the cohort. Cohort members were all nominally healthy when sampled, although unrecorded immune exposures were likely present. The donor tested CMV seronegative and was one of the 352 seronegative cohort members. Every donor gave a peripheral blood sample, and the peripheral blood mononuclear cells from that sample were used for TCR beta sequencing. Genomic DNA extraction from the blood cell samples was performed with the Qiagen DNeasy Blood Extraction Kit. The TCR comes from a woman in her thirties or forties in good health and CMV-seronegative. Sequenced input: PBMCs. Here the chain combines TRBV29-1 and TRBJ1-1; a stretch of 7 junction bases matches TRBD1. The DNA sequence is given as TGCAGCGTCTACAGGGGAAAAGCTTTCTTT. Protein translation: CSVYRGKAFF.